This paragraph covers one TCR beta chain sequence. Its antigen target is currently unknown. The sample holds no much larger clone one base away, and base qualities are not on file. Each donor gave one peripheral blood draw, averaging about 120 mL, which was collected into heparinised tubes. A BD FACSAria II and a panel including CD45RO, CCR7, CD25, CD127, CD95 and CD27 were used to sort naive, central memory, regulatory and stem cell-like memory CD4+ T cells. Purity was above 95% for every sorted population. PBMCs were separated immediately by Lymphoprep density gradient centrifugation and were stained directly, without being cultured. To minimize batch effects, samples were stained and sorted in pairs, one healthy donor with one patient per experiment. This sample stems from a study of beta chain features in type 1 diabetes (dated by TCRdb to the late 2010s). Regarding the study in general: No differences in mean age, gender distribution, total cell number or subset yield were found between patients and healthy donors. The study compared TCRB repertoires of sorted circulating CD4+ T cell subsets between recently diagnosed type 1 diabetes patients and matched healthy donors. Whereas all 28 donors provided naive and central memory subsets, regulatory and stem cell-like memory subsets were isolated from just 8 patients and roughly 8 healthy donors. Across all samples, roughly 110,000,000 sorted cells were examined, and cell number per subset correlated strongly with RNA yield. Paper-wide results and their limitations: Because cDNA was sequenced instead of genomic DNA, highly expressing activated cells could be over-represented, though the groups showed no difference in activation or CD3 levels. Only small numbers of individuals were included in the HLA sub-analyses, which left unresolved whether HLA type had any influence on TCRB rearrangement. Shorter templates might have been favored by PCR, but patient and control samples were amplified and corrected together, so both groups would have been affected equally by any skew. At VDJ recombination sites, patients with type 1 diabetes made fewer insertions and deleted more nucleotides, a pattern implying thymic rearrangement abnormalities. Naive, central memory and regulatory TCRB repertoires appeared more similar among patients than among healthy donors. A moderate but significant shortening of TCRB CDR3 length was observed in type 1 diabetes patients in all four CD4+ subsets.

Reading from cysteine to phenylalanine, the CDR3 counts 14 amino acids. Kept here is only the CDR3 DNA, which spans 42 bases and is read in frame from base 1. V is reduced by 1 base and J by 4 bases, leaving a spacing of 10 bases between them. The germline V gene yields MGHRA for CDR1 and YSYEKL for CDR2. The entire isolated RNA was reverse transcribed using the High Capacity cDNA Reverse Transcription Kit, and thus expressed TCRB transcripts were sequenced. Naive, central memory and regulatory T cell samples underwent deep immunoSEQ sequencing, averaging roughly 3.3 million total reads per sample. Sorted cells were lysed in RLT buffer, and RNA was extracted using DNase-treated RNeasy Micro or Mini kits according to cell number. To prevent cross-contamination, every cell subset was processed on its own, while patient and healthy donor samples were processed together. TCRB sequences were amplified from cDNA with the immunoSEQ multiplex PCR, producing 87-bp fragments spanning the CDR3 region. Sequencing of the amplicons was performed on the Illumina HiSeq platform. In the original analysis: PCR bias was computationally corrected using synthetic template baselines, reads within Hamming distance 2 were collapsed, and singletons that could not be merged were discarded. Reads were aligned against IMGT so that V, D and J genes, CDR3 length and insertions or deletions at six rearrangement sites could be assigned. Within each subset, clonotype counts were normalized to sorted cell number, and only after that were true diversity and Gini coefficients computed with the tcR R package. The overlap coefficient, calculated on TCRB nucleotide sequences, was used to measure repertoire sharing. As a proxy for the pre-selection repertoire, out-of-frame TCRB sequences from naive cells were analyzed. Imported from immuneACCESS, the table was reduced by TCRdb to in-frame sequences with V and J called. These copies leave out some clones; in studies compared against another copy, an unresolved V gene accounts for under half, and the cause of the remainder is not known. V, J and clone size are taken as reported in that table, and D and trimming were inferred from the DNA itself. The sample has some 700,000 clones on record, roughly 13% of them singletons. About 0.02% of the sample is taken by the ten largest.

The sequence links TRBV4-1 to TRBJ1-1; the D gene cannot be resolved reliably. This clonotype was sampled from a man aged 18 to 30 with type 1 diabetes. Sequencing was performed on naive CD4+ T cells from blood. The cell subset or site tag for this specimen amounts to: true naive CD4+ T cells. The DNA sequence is TGCGCCAGCAGCCAAGTTCGTCTTGGCACTGAAGCTTTCTTT. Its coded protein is CASSQVRLGTEAFF.